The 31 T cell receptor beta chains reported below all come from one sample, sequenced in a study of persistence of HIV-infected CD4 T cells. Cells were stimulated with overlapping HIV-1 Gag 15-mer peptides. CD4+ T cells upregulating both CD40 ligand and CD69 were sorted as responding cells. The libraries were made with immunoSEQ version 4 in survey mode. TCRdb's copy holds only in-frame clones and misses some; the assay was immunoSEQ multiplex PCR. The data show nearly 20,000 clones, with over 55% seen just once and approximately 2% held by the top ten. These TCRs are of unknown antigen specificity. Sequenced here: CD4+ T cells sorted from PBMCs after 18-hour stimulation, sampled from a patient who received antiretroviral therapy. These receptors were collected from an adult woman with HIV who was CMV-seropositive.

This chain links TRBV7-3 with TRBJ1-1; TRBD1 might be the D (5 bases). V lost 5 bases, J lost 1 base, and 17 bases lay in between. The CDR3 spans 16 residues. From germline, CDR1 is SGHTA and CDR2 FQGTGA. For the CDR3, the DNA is TGTGCCAGCAGCCTCTCCCCCGGGACGGCGAACACTGAAGCTTTCTTT. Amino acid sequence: CASSLSPGTANTEAFF.

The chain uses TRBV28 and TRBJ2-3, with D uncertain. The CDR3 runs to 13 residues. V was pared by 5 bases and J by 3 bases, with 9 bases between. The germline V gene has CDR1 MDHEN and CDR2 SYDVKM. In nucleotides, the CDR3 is TGTGCCAGCAGTCCTCCCCGGACAGATACGCAGTATTTT. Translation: CASSPPRTDTQYF. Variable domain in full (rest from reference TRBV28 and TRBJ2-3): DVKVTQSSRYLVKRTGEKVFLECVQDMDHENMFWYRQDPGLGLRLIYFSYDVKMKEKGDIPEGYSVSREKKERFSLILESASTNQTSMYLCASSPPRTDTQYFGPGTRLTVL.

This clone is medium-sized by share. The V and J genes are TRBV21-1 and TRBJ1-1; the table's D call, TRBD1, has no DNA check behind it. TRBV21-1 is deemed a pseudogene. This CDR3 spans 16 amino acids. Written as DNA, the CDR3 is TGTGCCAGCAGCCCCCGGCAGGGGTGGATGAACACTGAAGCTTTCTTT. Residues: CASSPRQGWMNTEAFF.

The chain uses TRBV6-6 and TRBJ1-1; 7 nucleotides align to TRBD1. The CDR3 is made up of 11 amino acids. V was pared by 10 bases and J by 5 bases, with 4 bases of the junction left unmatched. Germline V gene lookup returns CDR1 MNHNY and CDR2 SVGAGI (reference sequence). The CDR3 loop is CATAQGTEAFF. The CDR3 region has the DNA TGTGCCACGGCACAGGGGACTGAAGCTTTCTTT.

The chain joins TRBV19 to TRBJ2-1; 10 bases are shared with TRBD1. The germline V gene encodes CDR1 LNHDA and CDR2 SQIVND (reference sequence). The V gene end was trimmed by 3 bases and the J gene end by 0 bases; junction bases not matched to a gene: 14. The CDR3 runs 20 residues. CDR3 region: CASSISPGQGTPSSYNEQFF. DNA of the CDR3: TGTGCCAGTAGTATCTCCCCGGGACAGGGGACTCCTAGCTCCTACAATGAGCAGTTCTTC.

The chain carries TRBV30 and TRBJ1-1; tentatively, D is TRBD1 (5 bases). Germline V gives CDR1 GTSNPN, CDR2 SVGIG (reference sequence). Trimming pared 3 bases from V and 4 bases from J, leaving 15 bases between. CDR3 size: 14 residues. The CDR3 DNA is TGTGCCTGGAGGGTAGGATGGGGGACCACTGAAGCTTTCTTT. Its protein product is CAWRVGWGTTEAFF.

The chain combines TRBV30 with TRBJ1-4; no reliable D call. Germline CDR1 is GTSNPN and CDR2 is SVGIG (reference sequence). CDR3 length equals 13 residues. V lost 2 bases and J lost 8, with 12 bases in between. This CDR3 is CAWSPDPREKLFF. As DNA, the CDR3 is TGTGCCTGGAGTCCAGACCCTAGGGAAAAACTGTTTTTT. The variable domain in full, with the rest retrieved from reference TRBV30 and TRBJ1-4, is SQTIHQWPATLVQPVGSPLSLECTVEGTSNPNLYWYRQAAGRGLQLLFYSVGIGQISSEVPQNLSASRPQDRQFILSSKKLLLSDSGFYLCAWSPDPREKLFFGSGTQLSVL.

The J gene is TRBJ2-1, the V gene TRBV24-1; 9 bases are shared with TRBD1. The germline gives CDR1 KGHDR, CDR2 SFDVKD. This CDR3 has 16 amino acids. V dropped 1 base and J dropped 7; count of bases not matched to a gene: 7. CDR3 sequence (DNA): TGTGCCACCAGTGATTTCTCCGGGACAGGGAGGAATGAGCAGTTCTTC. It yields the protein CATSDFSGTGRNEQFF.

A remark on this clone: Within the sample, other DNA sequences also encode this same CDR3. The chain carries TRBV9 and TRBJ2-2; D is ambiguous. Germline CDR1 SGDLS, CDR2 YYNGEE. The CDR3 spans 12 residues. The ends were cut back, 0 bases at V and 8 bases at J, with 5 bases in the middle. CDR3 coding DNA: TGTGCCAGCAGCGTAGTAGGTGGGGAGCTGTTTTTT. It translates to CASSVVGGELFF. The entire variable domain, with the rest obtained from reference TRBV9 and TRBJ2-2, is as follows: DSGVTQTPKHLITATGQRVTLRCSPRSGDLSVYWYQQSLDQGLQFLIQYYNGEERAKGNILERFSAQQFPDLHSELNLSSLELGDSALYFCASSVVGGELFFGEGSRLTVL.

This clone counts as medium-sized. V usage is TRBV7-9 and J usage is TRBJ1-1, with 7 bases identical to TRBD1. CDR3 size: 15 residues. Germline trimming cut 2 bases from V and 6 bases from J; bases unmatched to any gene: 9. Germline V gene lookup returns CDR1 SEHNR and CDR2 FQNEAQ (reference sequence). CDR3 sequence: CASSLRQGSFSEAFF. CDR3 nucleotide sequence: TGTGCCAGCAGCTTAAGACAGGGTTCGTTTTCTGAAGCTTTCTTT.

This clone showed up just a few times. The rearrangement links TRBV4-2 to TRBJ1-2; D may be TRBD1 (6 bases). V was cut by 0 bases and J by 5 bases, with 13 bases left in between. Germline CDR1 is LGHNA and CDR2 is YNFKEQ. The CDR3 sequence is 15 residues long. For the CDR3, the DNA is TGTGCCAGCAGCCAAGACAAGACAGGAGCTTATGGCTACACCTTC. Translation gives CASSQDKTGAYGYTF.

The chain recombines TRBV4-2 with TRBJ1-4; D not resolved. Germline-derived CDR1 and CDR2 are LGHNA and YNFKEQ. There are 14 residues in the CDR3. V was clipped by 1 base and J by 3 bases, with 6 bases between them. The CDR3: CASSQGLSNEKLFF. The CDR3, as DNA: TGTGCCAGCAGCCAAGGCCTCTCTAATGAAAAACTGTTTTTT.

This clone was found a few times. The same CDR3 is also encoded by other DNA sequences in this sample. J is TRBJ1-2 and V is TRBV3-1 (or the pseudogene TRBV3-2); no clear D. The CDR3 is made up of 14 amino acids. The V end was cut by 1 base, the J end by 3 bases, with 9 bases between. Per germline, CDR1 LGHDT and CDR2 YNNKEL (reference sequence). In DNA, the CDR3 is TGTGCCAGCAGCCAAGCTGGGCGGGACTATGGCTACACCTTC. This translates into CASSQAGRDYGYTF.

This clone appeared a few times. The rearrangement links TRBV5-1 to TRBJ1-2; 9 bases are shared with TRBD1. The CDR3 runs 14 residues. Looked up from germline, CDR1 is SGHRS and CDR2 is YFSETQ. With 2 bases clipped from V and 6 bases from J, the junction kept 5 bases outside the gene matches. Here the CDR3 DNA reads TGCGCCAGCAGCTTTGGACAGGGGCTCAATGGCTACACCTTC. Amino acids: CASSFGQGLNGYTF.

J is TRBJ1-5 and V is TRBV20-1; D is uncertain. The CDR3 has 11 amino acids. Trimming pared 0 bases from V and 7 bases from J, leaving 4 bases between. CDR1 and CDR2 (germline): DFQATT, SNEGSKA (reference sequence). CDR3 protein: CSARDGQPQHF. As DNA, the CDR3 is TGCAGTGCTAGAGACGGCCAGCCCCAGCATTTT.

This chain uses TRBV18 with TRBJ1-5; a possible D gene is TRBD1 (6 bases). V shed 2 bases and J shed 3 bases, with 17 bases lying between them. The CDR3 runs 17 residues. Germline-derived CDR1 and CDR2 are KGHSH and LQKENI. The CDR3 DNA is TGTGCCAGCTCACCAACCCCACCCGGACAGTCCAATCAGCCCCAGCATTTT. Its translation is CASSPTPPGQSNQPQHF.

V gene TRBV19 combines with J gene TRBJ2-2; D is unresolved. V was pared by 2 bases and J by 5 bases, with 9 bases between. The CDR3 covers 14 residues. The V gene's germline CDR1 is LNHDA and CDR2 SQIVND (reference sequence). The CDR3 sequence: CASSIISQTGELFF. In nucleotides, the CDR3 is TGTGCCAGTAGTATAATTAGTCAGACCGGGGAGCTGTTTTTT.

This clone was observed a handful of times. The CDR3 nucleotides are TGTGCCAGCAGTCGAGAACGGAACACTGAAGCTTTCTTT. Its translation is CASSRERNTEAFF. This rearrangement joins TRBV7-3 to TRBJ1-1, with D hard to call. The CDR3 loop spans 13 amino acids. Germline V gene lookup returns CDR1 SGHTA and CDR2 FQGTGA. Trimming left V 6 bases short and J 1 base short, with 9 bases between.

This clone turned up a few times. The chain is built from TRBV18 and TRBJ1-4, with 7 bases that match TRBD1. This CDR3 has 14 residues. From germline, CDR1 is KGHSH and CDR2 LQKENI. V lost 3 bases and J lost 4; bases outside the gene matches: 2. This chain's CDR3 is CASSPGQINEKLFF. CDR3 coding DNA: TGTGCCAGCTCACCGGGACAGATTAATGAAAAACTGTTTTTT.

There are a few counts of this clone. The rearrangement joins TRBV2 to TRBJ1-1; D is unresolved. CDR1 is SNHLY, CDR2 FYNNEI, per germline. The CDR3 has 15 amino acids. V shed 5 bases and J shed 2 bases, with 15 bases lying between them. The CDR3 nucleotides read TGTGCCAGCAGTTCCCGGGGAGGGCTCAACACTGAAGCTTTCTTT. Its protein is CASSSRGGLNTEAFF.

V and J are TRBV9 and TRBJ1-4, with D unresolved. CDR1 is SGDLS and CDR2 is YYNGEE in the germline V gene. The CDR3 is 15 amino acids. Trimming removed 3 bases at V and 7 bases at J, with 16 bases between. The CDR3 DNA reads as TGTGCCAGCAGCGCACAACGGGATGGTTTTGAAAAACTGTTTTTT. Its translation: CASSAQRDGFEKLFF.

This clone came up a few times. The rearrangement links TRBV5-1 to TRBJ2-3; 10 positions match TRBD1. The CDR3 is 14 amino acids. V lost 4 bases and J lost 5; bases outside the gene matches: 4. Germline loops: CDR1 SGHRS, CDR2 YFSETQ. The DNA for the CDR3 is TGCGCCAGCAGCCTGGACAGGGGGGGAGATACGCAGTATTTT. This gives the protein CASSLDRGGDTQYF. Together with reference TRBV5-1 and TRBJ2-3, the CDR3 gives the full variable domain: KAGVTQTPRYLIKTRGQQVTLSCSPISGHRSVSWYQQTPGQGLQFLFEYFSETQRNKGNFPGRFSGRQFSNSRSEMNVSTLELGDSALYLCASSLDRGGDTQYFGPGTRLTVL.

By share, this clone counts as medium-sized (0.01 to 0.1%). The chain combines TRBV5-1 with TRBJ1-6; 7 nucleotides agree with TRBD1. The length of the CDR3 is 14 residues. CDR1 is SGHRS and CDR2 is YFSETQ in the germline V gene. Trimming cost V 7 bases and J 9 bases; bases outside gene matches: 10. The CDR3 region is CASGADREASPLHF. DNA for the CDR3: TGCGCCAGCGGGGCAGACAGGGAGGCTTCACCCCTCCACTTT.

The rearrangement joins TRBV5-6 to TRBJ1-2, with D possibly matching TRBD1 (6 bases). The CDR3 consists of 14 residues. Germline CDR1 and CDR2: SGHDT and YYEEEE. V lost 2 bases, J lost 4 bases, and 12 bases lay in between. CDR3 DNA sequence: TGTGCCAGCAGCTTTTACAGGGTTCGCTATGGCTACACCTTC. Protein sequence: CASSFYRVRYGYTF.

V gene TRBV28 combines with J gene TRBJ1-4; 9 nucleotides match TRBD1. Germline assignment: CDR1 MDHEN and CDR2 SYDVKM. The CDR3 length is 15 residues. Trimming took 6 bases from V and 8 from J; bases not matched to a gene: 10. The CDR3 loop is CASSSQGARREKLFF. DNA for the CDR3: TGTGCCAGCAGCTCACAGGGGGCGAGGAGAGAAAAACTGTTTTTT.

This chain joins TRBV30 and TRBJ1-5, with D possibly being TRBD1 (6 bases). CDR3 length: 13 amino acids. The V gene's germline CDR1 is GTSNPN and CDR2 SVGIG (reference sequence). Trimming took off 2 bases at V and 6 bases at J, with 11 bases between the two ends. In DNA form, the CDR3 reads TGTGCCTGGAGTCTTAGGGGGACTCAGCCCCAGCATTTT. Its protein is CAWSLRGTQPQHF.

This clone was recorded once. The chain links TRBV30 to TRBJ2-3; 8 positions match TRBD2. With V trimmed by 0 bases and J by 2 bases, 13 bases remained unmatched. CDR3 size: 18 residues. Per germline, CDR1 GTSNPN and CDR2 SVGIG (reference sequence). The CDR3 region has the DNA TGTGCCTGGAGTGTATGGCGGGGGGATTTCCTAACCACAGATACGCAGTATTTT. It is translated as CAWSVWRGDFLTTDTQYF.

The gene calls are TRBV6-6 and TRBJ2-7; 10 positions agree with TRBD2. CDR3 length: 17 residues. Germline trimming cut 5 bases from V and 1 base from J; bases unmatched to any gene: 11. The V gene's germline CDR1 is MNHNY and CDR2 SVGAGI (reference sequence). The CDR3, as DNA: TGTGCCAGCAGTCCCAGCACGCCAGCGGGGGGGTCCTACGAGCAGTACTTC. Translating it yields CASSPSTPAGGSYEQYF.

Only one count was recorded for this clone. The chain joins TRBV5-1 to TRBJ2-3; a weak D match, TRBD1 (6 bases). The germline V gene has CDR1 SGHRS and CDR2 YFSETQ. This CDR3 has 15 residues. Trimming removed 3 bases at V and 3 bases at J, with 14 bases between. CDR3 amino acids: CASSSQGVGTDTQYF. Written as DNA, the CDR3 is TGCGCCAGCAGCTCACAGGGAGTAGGAACAGATACGCAGTATTTT. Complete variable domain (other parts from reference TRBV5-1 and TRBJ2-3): KAGVTQTPRYLIKTRGQQVTLSCSPISGHRSVSWYQQTPGQGLQFLFEYFSETQRNKGNFPGRFSGRQFSNSRSEMNVSTLELGDSALYLCASSSQGVGTDTQYFGPGTRLTVL.

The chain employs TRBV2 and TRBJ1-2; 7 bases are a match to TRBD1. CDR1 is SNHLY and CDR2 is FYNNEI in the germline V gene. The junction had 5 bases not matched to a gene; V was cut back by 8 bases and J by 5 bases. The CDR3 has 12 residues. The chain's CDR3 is CASRAGGYGYTF. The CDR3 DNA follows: TGTGCCAGCCGCGCAGGGGGGTATGGCTACACCTTC.

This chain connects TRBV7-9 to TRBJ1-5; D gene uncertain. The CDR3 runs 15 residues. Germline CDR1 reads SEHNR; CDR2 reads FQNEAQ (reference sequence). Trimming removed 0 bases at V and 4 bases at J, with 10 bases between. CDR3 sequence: CASSLAMDGNQPQHF. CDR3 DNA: TGTGCCAGCAGCTTAGCGATGGACGGAAATCAGCCCCAGCATTTT.